This T cell receptor (beta chain) was profiled in a study of cytomegalovirus exposure and HLA in healthy donors. Study-level points and caveats: Most TCR sequences proved rare, with some public TCRs found in many donors.

There are many counts of this clone. Its antigen is unknown. A multiplex PCR was run with 60 Vbeta primers and 13 Jbeta primers. Here immunoSEQ multiplex PCR was the method, and the copy in TCRdb shows in-frame clones only, minus some. The sample carries 82,000 or so clones, about 9.5% recorded once. This clonotype was sampled from a man between 60 and 70 years old in good health and CMV-seropositive. What was sequenced was PBMCs.

The CDR3 protein is CASNRGGETQYF. The CDR3 region has the DNA TGTGCCAGCAATAGGGGGGGAGAGACCCAGTACTTC. J is TRBJ2-5 and V is TRBV14, with D perhaps matching TRBD2 (7 bases). V shed 7 bases and J shed 4 bases, with 10 bases lying between them. Germline V gene lookup returns CDR1 SGHDN and CDR2 FVKESK. The CDR3 totals 12 residues.